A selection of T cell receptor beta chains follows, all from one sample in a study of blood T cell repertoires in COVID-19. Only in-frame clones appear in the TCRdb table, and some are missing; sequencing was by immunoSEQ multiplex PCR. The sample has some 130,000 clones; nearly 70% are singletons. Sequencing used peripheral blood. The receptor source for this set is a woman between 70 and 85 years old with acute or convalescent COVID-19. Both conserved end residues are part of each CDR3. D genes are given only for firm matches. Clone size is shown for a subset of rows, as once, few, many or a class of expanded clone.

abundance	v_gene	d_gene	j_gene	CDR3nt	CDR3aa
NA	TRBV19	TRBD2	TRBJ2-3	TGTGCCAGTAGTAAGCCTCCGACTAGCAACCCCACAGATACGCAGTATTTT	CASSKPPTSNPTDTQYF
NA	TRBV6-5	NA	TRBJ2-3	TGTGCCAGCAGTTACTCGCGGGCGGGTACAGATACGCAGTATTTT	CASSYSRAGTDTQYF
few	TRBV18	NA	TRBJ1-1	TGTGCCAGCTCACCACGGGCAGAAAGTTTACACGCTGAAGCTTTCTTT	CASSPRAESLHAEAFF
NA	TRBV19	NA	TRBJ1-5	TGTGCCAGTAGTATAATTAGCCAGCCCCAGCATTTT	CASSIISQPQHF
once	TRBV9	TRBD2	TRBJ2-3	TGTGCCAGCAGCGTACACCCGGGGGGAAGCACAGATACGCAGTATTTT	CASSVHPGGSTDTQYF
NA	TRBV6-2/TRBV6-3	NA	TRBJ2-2	TGTGCCAGCAGTTACGGACAGATAAACACCGGGGAGCTGTTTTTT	CASSYGQINTGELFF
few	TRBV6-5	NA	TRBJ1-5	TGTGCCAGCAACCTGGCAGGGCCGCCCCAGCATTTT	CASNLAGPPQHF
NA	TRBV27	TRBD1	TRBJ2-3	TGTGCCAGCAGTTTCCGGGACAGGGGGCTAAAAGATACGCAGTATTTT	CASSFRDRGLKDTQYF
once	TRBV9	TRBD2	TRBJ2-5	TGTGCCAGCAGCATGAGACTAGCGGAGACCCAGTACTTC	CASSMRLAETQYF
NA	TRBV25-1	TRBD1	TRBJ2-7	TGTGCCAGCAGTGCCCGGGCTACGGGGACAGTTTACGAGCAGTACTTC	CASSARATGTVYEQYF
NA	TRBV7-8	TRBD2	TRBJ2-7	TGTGCCAGCAGCGGACTAGCGGGAGGCTCCTACGAGCAGTACTTC	CASSGLAGGSYEQYF
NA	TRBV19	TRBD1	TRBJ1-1	TGTGCCAGTGGTCCCGGGACAGGGGTGGCCACTGAAGCTTTCTTT	CASGPGTGVATEAFF
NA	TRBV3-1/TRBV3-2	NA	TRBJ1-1	TGTGCCAGCAGCCAAGAACCCCAGGGGAGTAACACTGAAGCTTTCTTT	CASSQEPQGSNTEAFF
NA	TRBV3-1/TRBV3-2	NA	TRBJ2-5	TGTGCCAGCAGCCACTATGTTTCGGGGAAAGAGACCCAGTACTTC	CASSHYVSGKETQYF
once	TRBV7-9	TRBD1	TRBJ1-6	TGTGCCAGCAGCACCGGACAGGTGGTTTCACCCCTCCACTTT	CASSTGQVVSPLHF
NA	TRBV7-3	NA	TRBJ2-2	TGTGCCAGCGGGTCACCATCGGGCGGGGAGCTGTTTTTT	CASGSPSGGELFF
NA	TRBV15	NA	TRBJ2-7	TGTGCCACCAGCAGATCCACAGGGCGTAGCTCCTACGAGCAGTACTTC	CATSRSTGRSSYEQYF
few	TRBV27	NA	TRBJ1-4	TGTGCCAGCAGTTTCGAGGGAATCGGCGAAAAACTGTTTTTT	CASSFEGIGEKLFF
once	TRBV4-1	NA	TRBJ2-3	TGCGCCAGCAGCCAAGAGTCGGACTACACAGATACGCAGTATTTT	CASSQESDYTDTQYF
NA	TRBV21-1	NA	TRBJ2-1	TGTGCCAGCAGCAAAGTGGAGAGGAGGCCCAATGAGCAGTTCTTC	CASSKVERRPNEQFF
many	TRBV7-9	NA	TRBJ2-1	TGTGCCAGCAGCTTAGAGGAGGGGGGGACCTACAATGAGCAGTTCTTC	CASSLEEGGTYNEQFF
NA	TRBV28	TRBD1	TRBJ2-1	TGTGCCAGCAGGGGACAGGGAGTTGTATATGAGCAGTTCTTC	CASRGQGVVYEQFF
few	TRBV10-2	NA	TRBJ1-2	TGCGCCAGCCGTGACACAGCCAACTATGGCTACACCTTC	CASRDTANYGYTF
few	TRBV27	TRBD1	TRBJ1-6	TGTGCCAGCAGTGGACAGGGCGTGAATTCACCCCTCCACTTT	CASSGQGVNSPLHF
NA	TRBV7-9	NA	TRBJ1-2	TGTGCCAGCAGCTTAGCTTCAGGGAATGGCTACACCTTC	CASSLASGNGYTF
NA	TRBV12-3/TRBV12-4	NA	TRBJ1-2	TGTGCCAGCAGCGGGAGATCCTATGGCTACACCTTC	CASSGRSYGYTF
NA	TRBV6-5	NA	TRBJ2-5	TGTGCCAGCAGTAGGACAGATCGGGGGACCCAGTACTTC	CASSRTDRGTQYF
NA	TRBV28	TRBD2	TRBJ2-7	TGTGCCAGCAGTCTCGGACTAGGGACCTACGAGCAGTACTTC	CASSLGLGTYEQYF
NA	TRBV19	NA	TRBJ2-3	TGTGCCAGTAGTATGAAGGAGGCGGGTGGTTTGGGTACGCAGTATTTT	CASSMKEAGGLGTQYF
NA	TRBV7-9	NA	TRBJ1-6	TGTGCCAGCAGCTTAGGCGGGTCACCCCTCCACTTT	CASSLGGSPLHF
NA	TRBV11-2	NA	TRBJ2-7	TGTGCCAGCAGCTCAGAGGGGCAGCTAAGGTACTTC	CASSSEGQLRYF
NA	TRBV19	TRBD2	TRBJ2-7	TGTGCCAGTAGTAGCGGGAGGGGCTCCTACGAGCAGTACTTC	CASSSGRGSYEQYF
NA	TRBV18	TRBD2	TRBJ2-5	TGTGCCAGCTCACCAAAACCGGGACTAGTGTATCAAGAGACCCAGTACTTC	CASSPKPGLVYQETQYF
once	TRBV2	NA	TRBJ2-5	TGTGCCAGCAACGGACAAGACCAAGAGACCCAGTACTTC	CASNGQDQETQYF
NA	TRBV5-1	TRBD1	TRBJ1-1	TGCGCCAGCAGCTTCAGGGACAGCAAGAACACTGAAGCTTTCTTT	CASSFRDSKNTEAFF
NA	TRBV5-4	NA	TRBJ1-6	TGTGCCAGCAGCTTCTCGGGGTCCCATTCACCCCTCCACTTT	CASSFSGSHSPLHF
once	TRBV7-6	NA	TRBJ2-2	TGTGCCAGCAGCTTAGTGGCCACCGGGGAGCTGTTTTTT	CASSLVATGELFF
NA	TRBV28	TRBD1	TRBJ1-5	TGTGCCAGCAGTTTGTCGGGACAGGGGCGAAGTTCCCAGCATTTT	CASSLSGQGRSSQHF
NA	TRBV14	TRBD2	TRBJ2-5	TGTGCCAGCAGCCAAGCTGGGCGGGGGGCCGCAGAGACCCAGTACTTC	CASSQAGRGAAETQYF
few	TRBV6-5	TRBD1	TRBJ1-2	TGTGCCAGCAGTTACGGCGAACAGGGGGCGGGTGGCTACACCTTC	CASSYGEQGAGGYTF
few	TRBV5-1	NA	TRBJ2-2	TGCGCCAGCAGCTCTGGATCCGGGGGCACCGGGGAGCTGTTTTTT	CASSSGSGGTGELFF
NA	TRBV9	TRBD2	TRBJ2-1	TGTGCCAGCAGCCTAGCGGGAGCTAGTTACAATGAGCAGTTCTTC	CASSLAGASYNEQFF